The 17 T cell receptor beta chains below all came from one sample that was sequenced in a study of T cell responses to AZD1222 COVID-19 vaccine. TCRdb's copy holds only in-frame clones and misses some; the assay was immunoSEQ multiplex PCR. The sample shows 150,000 to 250,000 clones, about nine tenths of them seen only once. The material sequenced was peripheral blood, taken 28 days after the second AZD1222 dose. Receptors were obtained from an adult who received the AZD1222 COVID-19 vaccine.

The chain joins TRBV28 to TRBJ1-5; 8 bases agree with TRBD1. Germline assignment: CDR1 MDHEN and CDR2 SYDVKM. The V segment lost 5 bases and the J segment 9 bases; nucleotides outside the gene matches: 6. The length of the CDR3 is 13 residues. In DNA, the CDR3 is TGTGCCAGCAGTCCAGGGGGCATTGGGCCCCAGCATTTT. Its protein product is CASSPGGIGPQHF.

The chain couples TRBV6-5 to TRBJ1-2; 9 positions agree with TRBD1. The CDR3 contains 15 residues. Unmatched junction bases numbered 7, after V lost 6 bases and J lost 2 bases. Germline V gene lookup returns CDR1 MNHEY and CDR2 SVGAGI. CDR3 residues: CASRMPGQGNYGYTF. The CDR3 bases are TGTGCCAGCAGAATGCCGGGACAGGGCAACTATGGCTACACCTTC.

This clone has just a few counts. The chain couples TRBV18 to TRBJ2-7; D tentatively reads TRBD1 or TRBD2 (5 bases each). Germline V gene lookup returns CDR1 KGHSH and CDR2 LQKENI. V was pared by 4 bases and J by 2 bases, with 15 bases between. CDR3 length: 15 amino acids. The DNA for the CDR3 is TGTGCCAGCTCACGAACCGGGGCTGTGGCCTACGAGCAGTACTTC. Translating it yields CASSRTGAVAYEQYF.

The chain couples TRBV29-1 to TRBJ2-6; no definite D call. Germline CDR1 is SQVTM and CDR2 is ANQGSEA. The germline V and J ends were trimmed by 7 bases and 0 bases, with 10 bases remaining between them. The CDR3 loop spans 14 amino acids. The CDR3, as DNA: TGCAGCGCCCTGACGGCCTCTGGGGCCAACGTCCTGACTTTC. The encoded protein is CSALTASGANVLTF. The full variable domain, completed using reference TRBV29-1 and TRBJ2-6, is SAVISQKPSRDICQRGTSLTIQCQVDSQVTMMFWYRQQPGQSLTLIATANQGSEATYESGFVIDKFPISRPNLTFSTLTVSNMSPEDSSIYLCSALTASGANVLTFGAGSRLTVL.

This clone was seen only a few times. The J gene is TRBJ2-2, the V gene TRBV19; 7 bases match TRBD1. Germline V gene sequence: CDR1 LNHDA, CDR2 SQIVND (reference sequence). Unmatched junction bases numbered 9, after V lost 7 bases and J lost 4 bases. CDR3 length equals 15 residues. The CDR3, as DNA: TGTGCCAGTACTACCGGGACAGCCCTCACCGGGGAGCTGTTTTTT. It translates to CASTTGTALTGELFF.

The CDR3 here is CATDKGQGYEKLFF. DNA for the CDR3: TGTGCCACCGACAAGGGCCAGGGTTATGAAAAACTGTTTTTT. The chain couples TRBV15 to TRBJ1-4, with D perhaps matching TRBD1 (5 bases). CDR3 length: 14 residues. The V end was cut by 8 bases, the J end by 6 bases, with 16 bases between. Germline V gives CDR1 LNHNV, CDR2 YYDKDF (reference sequence).

The CDR3 coding sequence is TGTGCCAGCAGCGAGTCCACTGTCCAAGAGACCCAGTACTTC. Its translation: CASSESTVQETQYF. J is TRBJ2-5 and V is TRBV7-2; D unresolved. CDR3 size: 14 residues. Germline V gene lookup returns CDR1 SGHTA and CDR2 FQGNSA. The V gene lost 5 bases and the J gene lost 1 base, with 11 bases spanning the gap.

The chain uses TRBV14 and TRBJ1-1; the D gene is possibly TRBD1 (5 bases). CDR3 length: 17 amino acids. V lost 0 bases and J lost 0, with 14 bases in between. Germline loops: CDR1 SGHDN, CDR2 FVKESK. CDR3 sequence (DNA): TGTGCCAGCAGCCAAGATCCTGGGGGATTTATGAACACTGAAGCTTTCTTT. Protein product: CASSQDPGGFMNTEAFF.

This chain joins TRBV5-1 and TRBJ1-4; 7 bases fit TRBD1. This CDR3 contains 14 residues. Germline assignment: CDR1 SGHRS and CDR2 YFSETQ. J was trimmed by 2 bases and V by 3 bases; bases with no gene match: 1. The CDR3 nucleotides are TGCGCCAGCAGCTCGACAGGGACTAATGAAAAACTGTTTTTT. Protein: CASSSTGTNEKLFF.

The V gene is TRBV28, the J gene TRBJ1-4, with a tentative D call TRBD1 (5 bases). The CDR3 is made up of 16 amino acids. In germline, CDR1 is MDHEN, CDR2 SYDVKM. The V and J ends lost 4 bases and 8 bases respectively, with 20 bases between them. The CDR3 sequence is CASSSLLGGLEEKLFF. The CDR3 nucleotides are TGTGCCAGCAGTTCCCTGCTGGGGGGACTAGAGGAAAAACTGTTTTTT.

This clone is a singleton in its sample. The V and J genes are TRBV6-5 and TRBJ1-3, with D perhaps TRBD1 (5 bases). From germline, CDR1 is MNHEY and CDR2 SVGAGI. This CDR3 region has 16 residues. Between the trimmed V and J ends, which lost 4 bases and 2 bases, there was a span of 15 bases. The CDR3 DNA follows: TGTGCCAGCAGTTTGGGGGGTTCAGTACCTGGAAACACCATATATTTT. Protein product: CASSLGGSVPGNTIYF.

The chain carries TRBV6-6 and TRBJ1-1; D remains unclear. Trimming cost V 0 bases and J 10 bases, with 15 bases left between them. Germline CDR1 reads MNHNY; CDR2 reads SVGAGI (reference sequence). The CDR3 runs to 14 residues. DNA of the CDR3: TGTGCCAGCAGTTACTCAACCAACGGCCGAGGAGCTTTCTTT. Its translation: CASSYSTNGRGAFF.

The V and J genes are TRBV29-1 and TRBJ2-7; perhaps TRBD2 as D (7 bases). Looked up from germline, CDR1 is SQVTM and CDR2 is ANQGSEA. The CDR3 totals 12 residues. CDR3 loop: CGGASGSYEQYF. CDR3 DNA: TGCGGGGGGGCTAGCGGCTCCTACGAGCAGTACTTC.

This chain links TRBV10-3 with TRBJ2-7, with 10 bases matching TRBD1. The CDR3 has 15 residues. Trimming cost V 7 bases and J 2 bases; bases outside gene matches: 8. CDR1 is ENHRY, CDR2 SYGVKD, per germline. The CDR3 protein is CAIKLGTGETYEQYF. DNA of the CDR3: TGTGCCATCAAGCTCGGGACAGGGGAGACCTACGAGCAGTACTTC.

This clone was picked up one time. The V and J genes are TRBV6-5 and TRBJ2-3; no reliable D call. CDR3 length equals 14 residues. CDR1 MNHEY and CDR2 SVGAGI come from the germline V gene. V lost 7 bases to trimming and J lost 0 bases, with 11 bases between them. This chain's CDR3 is CASTVDRSTDTQYF. CDR3 in DNA: TGTGCCAGCACGGTTGACCGAAGCACAGATACGCAGTATTTT.

The J gene is TRBJ1-5, the V gene TRBV30; tentatively, D is TRBD1 (5 bases). Germline CDR1 and CDR2: GTSNPN and SVGIG (reference sequence). This CDR3 has 13 residues. V lost 3 bases and J lost 3, with 9 bases in between. CDR3 in amino acids: CAWSPTDNQPQHF. The CDR3 nucleotides are TGTGCCTGGAGCCCGACAGACAATCAGCCCCAGCATTTT.

This chain uses TRBV25-1 with TRBJ2-1; 9 bases map to TRBD2. CDR3 length: 15 residues. The junction had 10 bases not matched to a gene; V was cut back by 4 bases and J by 9 bases. Germline CDR1 MGHDK, CDR2 SYGVNS. The chain's CDR3 is CASSVPGLAITEQFF. The CDR3 bases are TGTGCCAGCAGTGTTCCAGGACTAGCGATCACTGAGCAGTTCTTC.